This T cell receptor (beta chain) was sequenced for a study of response to subunit inactivated influenza vaccine. Study-wide points: Each seasonal influenza vaccination recruits few new T cells, the authors suggested.

Comments on this clonotype: The antigen is undetermined.

A single record per CDR3 protein comes from TCRdb applying MiXCR to the RT-PCR reads. The data contain over 150,000 distinct CDR3 sequences, approximately 11% of them seen just once; the ten biggest clones take up around 35%. Sequences were derived from CD8+ T cells sorted from PBMCs, sampled 23 months after vaccination. The sequence was obtained from a man aged 45 to 75 who received an inactivated influenza vaccine.

The CDR3 bases are TGCGCCAGCAGCCAAGATTACGGGCAGTACATCGTTGAAGCTTTCTTT. As protein: CASSQDYGQYIVEAFF. This chain joins TRBV4-3 and TRBJ1-1, with no clear D. Germline V gene data show CDR1 as LGHNA and CDR2 as YSLEER. CDR3 length: 16 amino acids. V lost 0 bases to trimming and J lost 7 bases, with 18 bases between them.